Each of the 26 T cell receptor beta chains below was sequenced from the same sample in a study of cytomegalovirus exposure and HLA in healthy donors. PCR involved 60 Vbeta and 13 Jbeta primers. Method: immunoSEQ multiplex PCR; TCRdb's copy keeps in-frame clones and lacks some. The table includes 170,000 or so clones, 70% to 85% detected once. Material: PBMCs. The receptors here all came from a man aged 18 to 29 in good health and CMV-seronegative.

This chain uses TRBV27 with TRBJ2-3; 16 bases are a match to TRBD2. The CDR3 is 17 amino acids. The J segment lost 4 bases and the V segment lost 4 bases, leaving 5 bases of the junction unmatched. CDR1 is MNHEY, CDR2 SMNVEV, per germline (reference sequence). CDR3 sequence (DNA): TGTGCCAGCAGTTCAGGGACTAGCGGGAGGGTCGCAGATACGCAGTATTTT. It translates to CASSSGTSGRVADTQYF.

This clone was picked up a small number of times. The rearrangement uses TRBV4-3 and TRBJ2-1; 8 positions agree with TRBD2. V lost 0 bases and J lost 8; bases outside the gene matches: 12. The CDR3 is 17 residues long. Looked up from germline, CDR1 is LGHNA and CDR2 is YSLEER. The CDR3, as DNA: TGCGCCAGCAGCCAAGATTTAAGGACTAGCATTGGTCATGAGCAGTTCTTC. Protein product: CASSQDLRTSIGHEQFF.

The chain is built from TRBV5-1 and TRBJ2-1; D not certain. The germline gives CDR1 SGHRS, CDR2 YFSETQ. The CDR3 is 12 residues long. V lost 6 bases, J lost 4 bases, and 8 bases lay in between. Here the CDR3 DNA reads TGCGCCAGCATGAGAGAGTACAATGAGCAGTTCTTC. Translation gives CASMREYNEQFF.

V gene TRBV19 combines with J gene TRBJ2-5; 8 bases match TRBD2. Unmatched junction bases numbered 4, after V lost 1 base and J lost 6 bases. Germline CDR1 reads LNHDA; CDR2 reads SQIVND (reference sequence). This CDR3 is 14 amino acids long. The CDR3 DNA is TGTGCCAGTAGTATAGCGGGGGGGAAGAAGACCCAGTACTTC. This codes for CASSIAGGKKTQYF.

CDR3 DNA sequence: TGTGCCAGCCGGGTCGACCTATCCTCCTACGAGCAGTACTTC. This translates into CASRVDLSSYEQYF. V and J are TRBV2 and TRBJ2-7, with D unclear. The CDR3 consists of 14 residues. Trimming pared 8 bases from V and 0 bases from J, leaving 14 bases between. Germline V gene data show CDR1 as SNHLY and CDR2 as FYNNEI. The variable domain in full, completed from reference TRBV2 and TRBJ2-7, reads EPEVTQTPSHQVTQMGQEVILRCVPISNHLYFYWYRQILGQKVEFLVSFYNNEISEKSEIFDDQFSVERPDGSNFTLKIRSTKLEDSAMYFCASRVDLSSYEQYFGPGTRLTVT.

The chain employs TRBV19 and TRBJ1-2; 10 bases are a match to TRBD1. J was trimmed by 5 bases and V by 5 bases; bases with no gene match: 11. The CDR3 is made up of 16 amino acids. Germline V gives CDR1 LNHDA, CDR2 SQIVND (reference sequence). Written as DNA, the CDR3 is TGTGCCAGTAGTCCCATAGGGACAGGGGTGCCATATGGCTACACCTTC. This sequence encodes CASSPIGTGVPYGYTF.

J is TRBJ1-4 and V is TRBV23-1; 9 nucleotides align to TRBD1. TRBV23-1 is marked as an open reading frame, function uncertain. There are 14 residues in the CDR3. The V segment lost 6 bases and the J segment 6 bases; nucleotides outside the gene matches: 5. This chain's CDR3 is CASRGDREDEKLFF. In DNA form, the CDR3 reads TGCGCCAGCAGGGGGGACAGGGAGGATGAAAAACTGTTTTTT.

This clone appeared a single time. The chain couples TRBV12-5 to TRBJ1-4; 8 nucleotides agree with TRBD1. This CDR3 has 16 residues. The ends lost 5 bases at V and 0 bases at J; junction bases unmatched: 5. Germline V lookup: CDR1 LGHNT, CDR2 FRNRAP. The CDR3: CASGTDRGPTNEKLFF. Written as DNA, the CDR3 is TGTGCTAGTGGTACAGACAGGGGCCCAACTAATGAAAAACTGTTTTTT.

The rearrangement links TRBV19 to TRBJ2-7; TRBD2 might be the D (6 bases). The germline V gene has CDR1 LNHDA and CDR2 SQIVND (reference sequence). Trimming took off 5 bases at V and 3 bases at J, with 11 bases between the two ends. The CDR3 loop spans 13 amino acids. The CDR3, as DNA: TGTGCCAGTAGTCCCCTGGAGGGCTACGAGCAGTACTTC. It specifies CASSPLEGYEQYF.

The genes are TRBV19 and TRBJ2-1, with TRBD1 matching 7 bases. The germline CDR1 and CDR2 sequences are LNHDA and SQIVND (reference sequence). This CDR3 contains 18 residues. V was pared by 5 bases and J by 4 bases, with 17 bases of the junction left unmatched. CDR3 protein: CASSLQTTGTAAYNEQFF. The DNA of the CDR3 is TGTGCCAGTAGTCTGCAGACTACGGGGACAGCGGCGTACAATGAGCAGTTCTTC.

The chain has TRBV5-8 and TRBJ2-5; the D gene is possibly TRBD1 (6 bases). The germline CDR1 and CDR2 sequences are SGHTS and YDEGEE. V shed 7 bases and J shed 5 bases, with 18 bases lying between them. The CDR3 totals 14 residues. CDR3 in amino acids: CASAGQTRGETQYF. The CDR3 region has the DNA TGTGCCAGCGCCGGACAGACGCGAGGGGAGACCCAGTACTTC.

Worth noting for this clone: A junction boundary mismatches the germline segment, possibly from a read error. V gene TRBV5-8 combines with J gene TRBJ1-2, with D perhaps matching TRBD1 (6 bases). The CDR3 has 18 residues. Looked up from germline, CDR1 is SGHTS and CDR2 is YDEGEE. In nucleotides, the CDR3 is TGTGCCAGCAGCTTCTTCCCCCAGGGGAAGGGGACTAAATATGGCTACACCTTC. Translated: CASSFFPQGKGTKYGYTF.

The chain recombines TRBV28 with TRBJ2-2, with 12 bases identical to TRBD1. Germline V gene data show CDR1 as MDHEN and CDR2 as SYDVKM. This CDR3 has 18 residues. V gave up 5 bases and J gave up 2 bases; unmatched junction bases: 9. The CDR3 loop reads CASSPQGQGARNTGELFF. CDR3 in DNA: TGTGCCAGCAGTCCACAGGGACAGGGGGCGAGAAACACCGGGGAGCTGTTTTTT.

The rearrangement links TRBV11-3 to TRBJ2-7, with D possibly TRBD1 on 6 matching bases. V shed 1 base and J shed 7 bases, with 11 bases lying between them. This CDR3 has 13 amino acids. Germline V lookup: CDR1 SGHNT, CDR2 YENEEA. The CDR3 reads CASSLGRGGEQYF. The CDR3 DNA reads TGTGCCAGCAGCTTAGGCCGAGGGGGAGAGCAGTACTTC.

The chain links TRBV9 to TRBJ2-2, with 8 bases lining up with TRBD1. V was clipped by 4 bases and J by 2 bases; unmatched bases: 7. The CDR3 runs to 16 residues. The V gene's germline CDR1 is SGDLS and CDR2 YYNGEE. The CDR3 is CASSLRTGSNTGELFF. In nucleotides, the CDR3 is TGTGCCAGCAGCCTTCGGACAGGGTCTAACACCGGGGAGCTGTTTTTT.

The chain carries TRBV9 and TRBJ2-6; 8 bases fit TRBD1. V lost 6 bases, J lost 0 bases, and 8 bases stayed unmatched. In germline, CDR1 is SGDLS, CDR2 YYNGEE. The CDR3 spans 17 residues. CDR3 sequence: CASTRDRRLSGANVLTF. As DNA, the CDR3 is TGTGCCAGCACCAGGGACAGGCGCCTCTCTGGGGCCAACGTCCTGACTTTC.

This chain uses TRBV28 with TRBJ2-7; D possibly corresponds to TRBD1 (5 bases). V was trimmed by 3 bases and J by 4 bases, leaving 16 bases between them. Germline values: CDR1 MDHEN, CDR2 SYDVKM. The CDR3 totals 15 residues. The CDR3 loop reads CASSFLPQGAYEQYF. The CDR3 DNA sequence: TGTGCCAGCAGTTTCCTCCCGCAAGGGGCGTACGAGCAGTACTTC.

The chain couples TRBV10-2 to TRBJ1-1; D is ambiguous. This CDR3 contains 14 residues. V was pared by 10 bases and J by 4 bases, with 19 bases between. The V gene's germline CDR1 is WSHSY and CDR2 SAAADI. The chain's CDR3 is CATATDGRTTEAFF. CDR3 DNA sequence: TGCGCCACCGCCACAGATGGGAGGACCACTGAAGCTTTCTTT.

CDR3 in amino acids: CASSLQGDHTF. In DNA form, the CDR3 reads TGTGCCAGTAGTTTGCAAGGGGATCACACCTTC. J is TRBJ1-2 and V is TRBV19; a possible D gene is TRBD1 (5 bases). CDR3 length equals 11 residues. Germline values: CDR1 LNHDA, CDR2 SQIVND (reference sequence). V lost 5 bases to trimming and J lost 12 bases, with 13 bases between them.

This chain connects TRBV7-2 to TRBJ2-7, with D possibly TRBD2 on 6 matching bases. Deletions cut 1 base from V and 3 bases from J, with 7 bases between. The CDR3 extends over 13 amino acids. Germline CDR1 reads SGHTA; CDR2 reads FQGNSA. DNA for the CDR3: TGTGCCAGCAGCTTAGGCGGGGTCTACGAGCAGTACTTC. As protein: CASSLGGVYEQYF.

CDR3 coding DNA: TGTGCCAGCAGCTTTGGCGGGAGGGGTTCCTACGAGCAGTACTTC. It translates to CASSFGGRGSYEQYF. The V and J genes are TRBV11-3 and TRBJ2-7; 9 nucleotides align to TRBD2. This CDR3 comprises 15 residues. Looked up from germline, CDR1 is SGHNT and CDR2 is YENEEA. V lost 3 bases, J lost 1 base, and 4 bases stayed unmatched.

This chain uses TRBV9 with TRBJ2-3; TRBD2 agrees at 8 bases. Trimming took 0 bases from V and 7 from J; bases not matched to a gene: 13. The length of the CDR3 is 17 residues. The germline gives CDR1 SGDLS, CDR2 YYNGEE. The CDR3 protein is CASSVDPTSGSEYTQYF. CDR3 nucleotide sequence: TGTGCCAGCAGCGTAGACCCGACCAGCGGGAGCGAGTATACGCAGTATTTT. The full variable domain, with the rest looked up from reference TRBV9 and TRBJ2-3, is DSGVTQTPKHLITATGQRVTLRCSPRSGDLSVYWYQQSLDQGLQFLIQYYNGEERAKGNILERFSAQQFPDLHSELNLSSLELGDSALYFCASSVDPTSGSEYTQYFGPGTRLTVL.

CDR3 loop: CASLQGGATYNEQFF. Written as DNA, the CDR3 is TGTGCCAGCCTCCAGGGCGGGGCGACCTACAATGAGCAGTTCTTC. The chain employs TRBV5-4 and TRBJ2-1; the D gene is possibly TRBD2 (6 bases). The V end was cut by 7 bases, the J end by 2 bases, with 16 bases between. CDR1 SGHNT and CDR2 YYREEE come from the germline V gene (reference sequence). The CDR3 covers 15 residues.

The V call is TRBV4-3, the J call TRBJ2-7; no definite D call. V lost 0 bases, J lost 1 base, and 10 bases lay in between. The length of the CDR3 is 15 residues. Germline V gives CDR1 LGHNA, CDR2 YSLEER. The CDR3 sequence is CASSQDLLTSYEQYF. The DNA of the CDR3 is TGCGCCAGCAGCCAAGATCTGTTAACTTCCTACGAGCAGTACTTC.

CDR3 region: CASSMTGWGETQYF. CDR3 DNA: TGTGCCAGCAGTATGACAGGGTGGGGAGAGACCCAGTACTTC. The chain couples TRBV2 to TRBJ2-5, with 7 bases lining up with TRBD1. With 5 bases clipped from V and 4 bases from J, the junction kept 7 bases outside the gene matches. Per the germline V gene, CDR1 is SNHLY and CDR2 is FYNNEI. This CDR3 region has 14 residues.

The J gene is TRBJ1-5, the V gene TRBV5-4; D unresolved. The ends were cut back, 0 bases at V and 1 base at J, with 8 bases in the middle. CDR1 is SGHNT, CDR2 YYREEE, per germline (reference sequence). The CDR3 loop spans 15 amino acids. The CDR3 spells CASSLGPGSNQPQHF. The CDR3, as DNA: TGTGCCAGCAGCTTGGGACCGGGGAGCAATCAGCCCCAGCATTTT.